Presented here are 26 T cell receptor beta chains from one specimen sequenced in a study of blood T cell repertoires in COVID-19. The repertoire was sequenced with immunoSEQ multiplex PCR; TCRdb's copy has only in-frame clones and lacks some. The sample comprises just over 250,000 clones, about 87% of which are singletons, and 4% rests with the top ten. Sequencing was done on a sample of peripheral blood. The receptors were gathered from a man in his 60s who had recovered from COVID-19.

The chain has TRBV11-2 and TRBJ1-1; weak D call: TRBD1 (5 bases). CDR1 SGHAT and CDR2 FQNNGV come from the germline V gene. This CDR3 contains 14 residues. The V gene lost 5 bases and the J gene lost 1 base, with 11 bases spanning the gap. The CDR3 DNA reads as TGTGCCAGCAGCCCTCCAGGGCCGAACACTGAAGCTTTCTTT. This encodes CASSPPGPNTEAFF.

The rearrangement uses TRBV15 and TRBJ2-7; 8 bases match TRBD1. The CDR3 runs 13 residues. V lost 5 bases to trimming and J lost 3 bases; unmatched junction nucleotides: 3. Germline loops: CDR1 LNHNV, CDR2 YYDKDF (reference sequence). The DNA of the CDR3 is TGTGCCACCAGCGTCGGGACAGGCTACGAGCAGTACTTC. The encoded protein is CATSVGTGYEQYF.

The chain has TRBV7-9 and TRBJ2-7, with 10 positions matching TRBD1. Looked up from germline, CDR1 is SEHNR and CDR2 is FQNEAQ (reference sequence). This CDR3 has 13 amino acids. With V trimmed by 8 bases and J by 2 bases, 3 bases remained unmatched. The CDR3 sequence is CASQTGGPYEQYF. The CDR3 bases are TGTGCCAGCCAGACAGGGGGCCCCTACGAGCAGTACTTC.

J is TRBJ1-2 and V is TRBV9; possibly TRBD1 for D (5 bases). The V gene's germline CDR1 is SGDLS and CDR2 YYNGEE. The CDR3 length is 13 residues. The ends were cut back, 0 bases at V and 8 bases at J, with 11 bases in the middle. The CDR3 is CASSVEGSRGYTF. As DNA, the CDR3 is TGTGCCAGCAGCGTAGAGGGGTCTCGAGGCTACACCTTC.

The gene calls are TRBV3-1 (or the pseudogene TRBV3-2) and TRBJ1-1; tentatively, D is TRBD1 (6 bases). This CDR3 has 14 amino acids. CDR1 LGHDT and CDR2 YNNKEL come from the germline V gene (reference sequence). The V gene lost 4 bases and the J gene lost 2 bases, with 11 bases spanning the gap. Written as DNA, the CDR3 is TGTGCCAGCAGCCCGGACAGCCACAACACTGAAGCTTTCTTT. Translation gives CASSPDSHNTEAFF.

The V gene is TRBV9, the J gene TRBJ2-2; 8 bases map to TRBD1. CDR3 length: 18 residues. CDR1 SGDLS and CDR2 YYNGEE come from the germline V gene. The V gene end was trimmed by 3 bases and the J gene end by 4 bases; junction bases not matched to a gene: 14. DNA of the CDR3: TGTGCCAGCAGCGGAACCTCAATAAGGGACAGGAGCACCGGGGAGCTGTTTTTT. It is translated as CASSGTSIRDRSTGELFF.

This chain connects TRBV2 to TRBJ1-1; no clear D. Germline V CDR1 and CDR2: SNHLY, FYNNEI. The ends were cut back, 0 bases at V and 11 bases at J, with 10 bases in the middle. CDR3 length: 12 amino acids. The chain's CDR3 is CASSEARGGAFF. The CDR3 coding sequence is TGTGCCAGCAGTGAAGCCCGGGGAGGCGCTTTCTTT.

The chain links TRBV7-9 to TRBJ2-7; 7 bases fit TRBD1. Per germline, CDR1 SEHNR and CDR2 FQNEAQ (reference sequence). J gave up 4 bases and V 5 bases, and 5 bases lay outside the gene matches. This CDR3 is 13 amino acids long. CDR3 nucleotides: TGTGCCAGCAGCCCCCAACAGGGGTACGAGCAGTACTTC. It encodes CASSPQQGYEQYF. Complete variable domain (other parts from reference TRBV7-9 and TRBJ2-7): DTGVSQNPRHKITKRGQNVTFRCDPISEHNRLYWYRQTLGQGPEFLTYFQNEAQLEKSRLLSDRFSAERPKGSFSTLEIQRTEQGDSAMYLCASSPQQGYEQYFGPGTRLTVT.

This clone was picked up a small number of times. The chain uses TRBV10-1 and TRBJ1-2; 7 positions agree with TRBD1. In germline, CDR1 is WNHNN, CDR2 SYGVQD (reference sequence). This CDR3 is built from 13 residues. The J segment lost 4 bases and the V segment lost 2 bases, leaving 1 base of the junction unmatched. The CDR3 is CASSEAGGYGYTF. The CDR3 region has the DNA TGCGCCAGCAGTGAGGCAGGGGGCTATGGCTACACCTTC.

The chain uses TRBV14 and TRBJ1-3, with D possibly matching TRBD1 (6 bases). Germline assignment: CDR1 SGHDN and CDR2 FVKESK. Between the trimmed V and J ends, which lost 0 bases and 0 bases, there was a span of 12 bases. This CDR3 has 17 residues. The CDR3 DNA reads as TGTGCCAGCAGCCAAGATTGGGGGCAACTCTCTGGAAACACCATATATTTT. Protein product: CASSQDWGQLSGNTIYF.

The rearrangement joins TRBV19 to TRBJ1-4; D not certain. CDR1 and CDR2 (germline): LNHDA, SQIVND (reference sequence). V lost 7 bases and J lost 5, with 14 bases in between. The CDR3 loop spans 14 amino acids. CDR3 sequence reads: CASTHGDLNEKLFF. The CDR3 coding sequence is TGTGCCAGTACCCATGGAGACCTAAATGAAAAACTGTTTTTT.

The gene calls are TRBV5-1 and TRBJ1-1; 11 positions match TRBD1. J was trimmed by 4 bases and V by 0 bases; bases with no gene match: 11. This CDR3 has 18 residues. Germline CDR1 and CDR2: SGHRS and YFSETQ. In DNA, the CDR3 is TGCGCCAGCAGCTTGGCCGGGACAGGGGGGCGAGTTGTCACTGAAGCTTTCTTT. This codes for CASSLAGTGGRVVTEAFF. Filled out from reference TRBV5-1 and TRBJ1-1, the complete variable domain reads KAGVTQTPRYLIKTRGQQVTLSCSPISGHRSVSWYQQTPGQGLQFLFEYFSETQRNKGNFPGRFSGRQFSNSRSEMNVSTLELGDSALYLCASSLAGTGGRVVTEAFFGQGTRLTVV.

As for this clone: A junction end diverges from the germline sequence, so it may reflect a read error. The J gene is TRBJ1-1, the V gene TRBV7-3; 10 nucleotides match TRBD1. Germline V gene lookup returns CDR1 SGHTA and CDR2 FQGTGA. This CDR3 region has 17 residues. The CDR3 coding sequence is TGTGCCAGCAGCTCGAAAAAGGGACAGGGGACGAACCCTGAAGCTTTCTTT. The encoded protein is CASSSKKGQGTNPEAFF.

The chain links TRBV5-5 to TRBJ2-7; the match to TRBD2 covers 10 bases. The CDR3 sequence is 15 residues long. With 1 base clipped from V and 0 bases from J, the junction kept 1 base outside the gene matches. Germline loops: CDR1 SGHKS, CDR2 YYEKEE (reference sequence). Here the CDR3 reads CASSLIAGGSYEQYF. CDR3 DNA: TGTGCCAGCAGCTTGATAGCGGGGGGCTCCTACGAGCAGTACTTC.

The genes are TRBV15 and TRBJ1-5, with 9 bases that match TRBD1. This CDR3 is built from 15 residues. Trimming cost V 5 bases and J 5 bases; bases outside gene matches: 7. From germline, CDR1 is LNHNV and CDR2 YYDKDF (reference sequence). CDR3 in DNA: TGTGCCACCAGCCCCAACAGGGGGCGTGATCAGCCCCAGCATTTT. Translation gives CATSPNRGRDQPQHF.

The sample holds many counts of this clone. This sequence joins TRBV4-2 and TRBJ2-2; D is perhaps TRBD1 (5 bases). Trimming removed 3 bases from V and 6 bases from J, with 14 bases in between. There are 15 residues in the CDR3. The V gene's germline CDR1 is LGHNA and CDR2 YNFKEQ. The CDR3 loop reads CASSQSTAGAGELFF. The CDR3 bases are TGTGCCAGCAGCCAGTCGACAGCAGGTGCCGGGGAGCTGTTTTTT.

This chain connects TRBV19 to TRBJ1-2, with D unclear. The germline gives CDR1 LNHDA, CDR2 SQIVND (reference sequence). The CDR3 loop spans 12 amino acids. Between the trimmed V and J ends, which lost 3 bases and 4 bases, there was a span of 6 bases. The CDR3 loop reads CASSMGGYGYTF. DNA of the CDR3: TGTGCCAGTAGTATGGGAGGCTATGGCTACACCTTC.

V is TRBV7-8 and J is TRBJ2-1; 12 bases are shared with TRBD2. CDR1 and CDR2 from the germline V gene are SGHVS and FQNEAQ. The V and J ends lost 2 bases and 5 bases, in that order; junction bases with no gene match: 7. The CDR3 has 17 residues. Here the CDR3 reads CASSLPPSGGVNNEQFF. The CDR3 bases are TGTGCCAGCAGCTTACCGCCTAGCGGGGGGGTCAACAATGAGCAGTTCTTC.

DNA for the CDR3: TGTGCCAGCAGCTTAGCGCGTAGTCGCGAGCAGTACTTC. Translation: CASSLARSREQYF. The chain carries TRBV7-2 and TRBJ2-7; D not resolved. The CDR3 loop spans 13 amino acids. Deletions cut 0 bases from V and 6 bases from J, with 9 bases between. CDR1 and CDR2 from the germline V gene are SGHTA and FQGNSA.

The rearrangement joins TRBV11-2 to TRBJ1-1; TRBD1 matches at 10 bases. Trimming at V came to 6 bases and at J to 5 bases, leaving 6 bases not matched to a gene. This CDR3 is 14 amino acids long. Germline V gene data show CDR1 as SGHAT and CDR2 as FQNNGV. The chain's CDR3 is CASRLDRGHTEAFF. The CDR3 coding sequence is TGTGCCAGCAGACTCGACAGGGGGCATACTGAAGCTTTCTTT.

The chain joins TRBV19 to TRBJ1-5; D is ambiguous. The germline V and J ends were trimmed by 3 bases and 0 bases, with 27 bases remaining between them. The CDR3 runs to 21 residues. Germline CDR1 and CDR2: LNHDA and SQIVND (reference sequence). This CDR3 is CASSILSSGMNPSISNQPQHF. The CDR3 coding sequence is TGTGCCAGTAGTATTCTTAGTTCGGGGATGAACCCGAGCATTAGCAATCAGCCCCAGCATTTT.

The J gene is TRBJ1-1, the V gene TRBV5-1; weak D call: TRBD1 (5 bases). V was trimmed by 4 bases and J by 0 bases, leaving 10 bases between them. The CDR3 spans 14 residues. Germline CDR1 and CDR2: SGHRS and YFSETQ. CDR3 loop: CASSPETVNTEAFF. DNA for the CDR3: TGCGCCAGCAGCCCAGAGACAGTGAACACTGAAGCTTTCTTT. Complete variable domain (other parts from reference TRBV5-1 and TRBJ1-1): KAGVTQTPRYLIKTRGQQVTLSCSPISGHRSVSWYQQTPGQGLQFLFEYFSETQRNKGNFPGRFSGRQFSNSRSEMNVSTLELGDSALYLCASSPETVNTEAFFGQGTRLTVV.

The chain combines TRBV7-2 with TRBJ2-3; D may be TRBD2 (6 bases). The CDR3 totals 15 residues. Germline V gene lookup returns CDR1 SGHTA and CDR2 FQGNSA. Trimming removed 6 bases from V and 4 bases from J, with 17 bases in between. The CDR3 protein is CASSWGVGTADTQYF. The CDR3 DNA is TGTGCCAGCAGTTGGGGGGTCGGGACCGCAGATACGCAGTATTTT.

The genes are TRBV7-9 and TRBJ1-4; a weak D match, TRBD1 (5 bases). Germline assignment: CDR1 SEHNR and CDR2 FQNEAQ (reference sequence). The V and J ends lost 4 bases and 0 bases respectively, with 15 bases between them. The CDR3 loop spans 17 amino acids. CDR3 sequence (DNA): TGTGCCAGCAGCTCGTCGGGACTGAGGTCAACTAATGAAAAACTGTTTTTT. Its translation is CASSSSGLRSTNEKLFF.

This clone was found a few times. The chain joins TRBV2 to TRBJ2-1; 8 nucleotides align to TRBD2. Germline V gives CDR1 SNHLY, CDR2 FYNNEI. The J segment lost 8 bases and the V segment lost 11 bases, leaving 17 bases of the junction unmatched. The CDR3 runs to 15 residues. CDR3 region: CALRGLGLALDEQFF. CDR3 DNA sequence: TGTGCCCTTCGAGGTTTAGGACTAGCACTCGATGAGCAGTTCTTC.

The CDR3 protein is CASSALRAPRYNEQFF. The CDR3 DNA reads as TGTGCCAGCAGTGCACTCAGAGCCCCGAGGTACAATGAGCAGTTCTTC. The rearrangement uses TRBV6-1 and TRBJ2-1; D not resolved. Trimming cost V 4 bases and J 4 bases, with 17 bases left between them. The CDR3 has 16 amino acids. Germline V gene sequence: CDR1 MNHNS, CDR2 SASEGT.